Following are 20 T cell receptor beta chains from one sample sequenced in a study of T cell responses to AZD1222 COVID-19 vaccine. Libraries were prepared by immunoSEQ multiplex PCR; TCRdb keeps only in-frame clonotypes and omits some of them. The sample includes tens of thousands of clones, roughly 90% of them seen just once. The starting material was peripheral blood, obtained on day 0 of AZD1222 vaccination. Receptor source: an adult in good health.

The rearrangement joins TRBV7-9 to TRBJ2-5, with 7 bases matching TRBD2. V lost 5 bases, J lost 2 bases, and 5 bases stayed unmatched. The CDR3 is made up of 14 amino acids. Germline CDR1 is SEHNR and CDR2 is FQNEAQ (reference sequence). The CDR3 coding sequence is TGTGCCAGCAGCCCTTCGGGGGGACAAGAGACCCAGTACTTC. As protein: CASSPSGGQETQYF.

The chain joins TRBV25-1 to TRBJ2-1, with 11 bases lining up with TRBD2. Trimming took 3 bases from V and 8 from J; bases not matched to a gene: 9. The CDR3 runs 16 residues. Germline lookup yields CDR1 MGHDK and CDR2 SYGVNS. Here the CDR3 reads CASSDYRLAGGDEQFF. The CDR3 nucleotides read TGTGCCAGCAGTGATTATCGGCTAGCGGGAGGAGATGAGCAGTTCTTC.

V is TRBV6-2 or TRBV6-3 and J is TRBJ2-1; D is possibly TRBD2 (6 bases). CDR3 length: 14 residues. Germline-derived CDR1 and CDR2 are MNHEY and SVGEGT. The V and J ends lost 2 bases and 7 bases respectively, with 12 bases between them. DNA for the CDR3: TGTGCCAGCAGTTACCGGGGGATAGTTAATGAGCAGTTCTTC. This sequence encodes CASSYRGIVNEQFF.

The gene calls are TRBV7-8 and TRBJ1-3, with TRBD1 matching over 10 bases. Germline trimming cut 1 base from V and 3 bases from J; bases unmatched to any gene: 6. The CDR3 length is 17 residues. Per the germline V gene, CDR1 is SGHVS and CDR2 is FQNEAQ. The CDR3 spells CASSLVDGTGVGNTIYF. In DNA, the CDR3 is TGTGCCAGCAGCTTAGTAGACGGGACAGGGGTTGGAAACACCATATATTTT.

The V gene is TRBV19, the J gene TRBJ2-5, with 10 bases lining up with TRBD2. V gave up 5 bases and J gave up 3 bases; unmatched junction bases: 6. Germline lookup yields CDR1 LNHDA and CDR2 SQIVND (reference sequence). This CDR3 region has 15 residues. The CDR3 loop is CASSPRTSGKETQYF. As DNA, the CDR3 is TGTGCCAGTAGTCCCCGGACTAGCGGTAAAGAGACCCAGTACTTC.

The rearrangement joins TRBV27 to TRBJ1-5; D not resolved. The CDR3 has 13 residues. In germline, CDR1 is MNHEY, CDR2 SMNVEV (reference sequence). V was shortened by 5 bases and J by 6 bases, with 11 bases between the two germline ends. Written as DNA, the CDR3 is TGTGCCAGCAGTCGCGGTAGCCGTCAGCCCCAGCATTTT. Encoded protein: CASSRGSRQPQHF.

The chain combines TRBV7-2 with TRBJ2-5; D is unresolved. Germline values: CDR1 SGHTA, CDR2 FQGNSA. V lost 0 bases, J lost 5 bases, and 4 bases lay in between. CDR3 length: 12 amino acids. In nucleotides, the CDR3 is TGTGCCAGCAGCTTAGCGGGTGAGACCCAGTACTTC. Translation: CASSLAGETQYF.

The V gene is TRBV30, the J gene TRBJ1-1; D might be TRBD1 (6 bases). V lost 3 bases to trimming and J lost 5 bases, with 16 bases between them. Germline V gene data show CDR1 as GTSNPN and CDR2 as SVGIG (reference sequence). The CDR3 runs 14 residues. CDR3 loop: CAWRQTGSGTEAFF. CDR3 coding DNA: TGTGCCTGGAGGCAAACAGGGTCGGGAACTGAAGCTTTCTTT.

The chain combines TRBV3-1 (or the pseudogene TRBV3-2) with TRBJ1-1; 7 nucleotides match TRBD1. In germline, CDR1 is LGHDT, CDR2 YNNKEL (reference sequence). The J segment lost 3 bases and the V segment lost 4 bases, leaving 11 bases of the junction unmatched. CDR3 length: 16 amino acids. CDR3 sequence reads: CASSPLYRGRDTEAFF. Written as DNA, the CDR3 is TGTGCCAGCAGCCCCCTTTACAGGGGAAGGGACACTGAAGCTTTCTTT.

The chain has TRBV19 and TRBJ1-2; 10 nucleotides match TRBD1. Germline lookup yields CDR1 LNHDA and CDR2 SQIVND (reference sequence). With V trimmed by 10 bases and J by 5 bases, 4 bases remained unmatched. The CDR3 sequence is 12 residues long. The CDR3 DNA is TGTGCCACCCGGGACAGGGGATATGGCTACACCTTC. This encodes CATRDRGYGYTF. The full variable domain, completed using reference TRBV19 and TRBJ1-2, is DGGITQSPKYLFRKEGQNVTLSCEQNLNHDAMYWYRQDPGQGLRLIYYSQIVNDFQKGDIAEGYSVSREKKESFPLTVTSAQKNPTAFYLCATRDRGYGYTFGSGTRLTVV.

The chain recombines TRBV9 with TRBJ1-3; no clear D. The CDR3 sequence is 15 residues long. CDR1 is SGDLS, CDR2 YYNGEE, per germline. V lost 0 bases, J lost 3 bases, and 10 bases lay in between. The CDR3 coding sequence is TGTGCCAGCAGCGTAGACGTCTTAAGTGGAAACACCATATATTTT. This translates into CASSVDVLSGNTIYF. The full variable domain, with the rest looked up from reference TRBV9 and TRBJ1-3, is DSGVTQTPKHLITATGQRVTLRCSPRSGDLSVYWYQQSLDQGLQFLIQYYNGEERAKGNILERFSAQQFPDLHSELNLSSLELGDSALYFCASSVDVLSGNTIYFGEGSWLTVV.

The DNA of the CDR3 is TGTGCCAGCAGCTTAGGGCTCGTGCAGTACTTC. This gives the protein CASSLGLVQYF. The chain couples TRBV11-2 to TRBJ2-7; D is undetermined. Germline V CDR1 and CDR2: SGHAT, FQNNGV. This CDR3 contains 11 residues. The germline V and J ends were trimmed by 1 base and 9 bases, with 7 bases remaining between them.

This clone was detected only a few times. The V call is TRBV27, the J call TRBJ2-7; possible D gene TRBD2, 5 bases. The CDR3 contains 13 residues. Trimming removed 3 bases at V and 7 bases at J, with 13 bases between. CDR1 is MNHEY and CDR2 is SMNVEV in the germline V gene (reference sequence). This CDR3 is CASSFSKRSEQYF. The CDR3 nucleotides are TGTGCCAGCAGTTTCAGTAAGCGGTCGGAGCAGTACTTC.

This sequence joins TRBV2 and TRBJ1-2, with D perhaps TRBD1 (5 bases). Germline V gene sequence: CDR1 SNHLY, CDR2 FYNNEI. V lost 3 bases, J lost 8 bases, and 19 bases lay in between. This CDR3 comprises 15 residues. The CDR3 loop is CASSEETDTQPGYTF. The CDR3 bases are TGTGCCAGCAGTGAGGAAACGGACACCCAGCCGGGCTACACCTTC.

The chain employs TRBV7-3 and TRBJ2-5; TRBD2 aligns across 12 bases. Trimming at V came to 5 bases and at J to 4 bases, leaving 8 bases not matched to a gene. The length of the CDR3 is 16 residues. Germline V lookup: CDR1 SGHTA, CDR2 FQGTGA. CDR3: CASSQGLAGWGETQYF. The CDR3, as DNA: TGTGCCAGCAGCCAAGGACTAGCGGGGTGGGGAGAGACCCAGTACTTC.

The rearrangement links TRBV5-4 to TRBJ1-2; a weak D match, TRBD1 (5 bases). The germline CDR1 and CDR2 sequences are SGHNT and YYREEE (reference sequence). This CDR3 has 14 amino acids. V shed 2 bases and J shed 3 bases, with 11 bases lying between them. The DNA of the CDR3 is TGTGCCAGCAGCTTCGGTCAGGGAGACTATGGCTACACCTTC. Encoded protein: CASSFGQGDYGYTF.

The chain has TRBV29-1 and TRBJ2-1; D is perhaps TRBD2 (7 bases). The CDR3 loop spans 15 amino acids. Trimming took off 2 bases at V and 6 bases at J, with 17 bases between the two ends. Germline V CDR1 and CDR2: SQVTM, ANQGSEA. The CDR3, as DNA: TGCAGCGTTGAAAGGACAAGGGGGGGGCCCAATGAGCAGTTCTTC. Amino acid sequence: CSVERTRGGPNEQFF.

CDR3 in amino acids: CASSQRGNNEQFF. DNA for the CDR3: TGTGCCAGCAGCCAACGGGGCAACAATGAGCAGTTCTTC. V usage is TRBV3-1 (or the pseudogene TRBV3-2) and J usage is TRBJ2-1, with D perhaps being TRBD1 or TRBD2 (5 bases each). V lost 2 bases and J lost 5, with 7 bases in between. CDR1 and CDR2 (germline): LGHDT, YNNKEL (reference sequence). The CDR3 totals 13 residues.

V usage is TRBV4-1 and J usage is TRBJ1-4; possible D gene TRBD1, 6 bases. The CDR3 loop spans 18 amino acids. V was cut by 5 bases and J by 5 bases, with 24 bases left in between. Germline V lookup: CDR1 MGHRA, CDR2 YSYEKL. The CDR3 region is CASSIYTRDTIRNEKLFF. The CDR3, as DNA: TGCGCCAGCAGCATCTATACTCGGGACACCATTAGAAATGAAAAACTGTTTTTT.

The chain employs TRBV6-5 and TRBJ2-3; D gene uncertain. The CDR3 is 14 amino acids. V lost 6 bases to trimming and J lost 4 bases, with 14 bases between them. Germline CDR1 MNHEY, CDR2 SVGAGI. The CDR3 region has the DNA TGTGCCAGCAGGTACCTATGGATGGCAGATACGCAGTATTTT. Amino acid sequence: CASRYLWMADTQYF.